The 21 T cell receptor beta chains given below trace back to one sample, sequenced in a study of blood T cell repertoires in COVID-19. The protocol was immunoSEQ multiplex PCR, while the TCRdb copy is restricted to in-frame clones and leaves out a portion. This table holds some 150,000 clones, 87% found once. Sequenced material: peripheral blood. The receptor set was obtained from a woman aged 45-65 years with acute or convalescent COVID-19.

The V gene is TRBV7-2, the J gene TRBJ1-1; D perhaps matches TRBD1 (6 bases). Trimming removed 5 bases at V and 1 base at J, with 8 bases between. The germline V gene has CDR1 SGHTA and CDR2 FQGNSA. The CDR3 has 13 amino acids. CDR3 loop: CASSADRNTEAFF. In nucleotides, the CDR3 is TGTGCCAGCAGCGCGGACAGGAACACTGAAGCTTTCTTT.

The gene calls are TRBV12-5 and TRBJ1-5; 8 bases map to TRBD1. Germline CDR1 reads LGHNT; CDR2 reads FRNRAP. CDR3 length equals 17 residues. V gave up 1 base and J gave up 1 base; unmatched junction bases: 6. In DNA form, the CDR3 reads TGTGCTAGTGGTTTGGGGACAGGGAAAAGGAGCAATCAGCCCCAGCATTTT. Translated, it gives CASGLGTGKRSNQPQHF.

The CDR3 region is CASSPPTNPYEQYF. The CDR3 region has the DNA TGTGCCAGCAGCCCACCGACTAACCCCTACGAGCAGTACTTC. The chain uses TRBV13 and TRBJ2-7, with D possibly matching TRBD2 (5 bases). This CDR3 region has 14 residues. The ends were cut back, 5 bases at V and 2 bases at J, with 13 bases in the middle. Germline V gene data show CDR1 as PRHDT and CDR2 as FYEKMQ (reference sequence).

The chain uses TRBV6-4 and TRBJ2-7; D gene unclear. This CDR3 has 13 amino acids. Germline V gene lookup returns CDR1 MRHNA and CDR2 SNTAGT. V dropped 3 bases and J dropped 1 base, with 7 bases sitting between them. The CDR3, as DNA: TGTGCCAGCAGTGAAGACTTTTCCTACGAGCAGTACTTC. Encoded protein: CASSEDFSYEQYF.

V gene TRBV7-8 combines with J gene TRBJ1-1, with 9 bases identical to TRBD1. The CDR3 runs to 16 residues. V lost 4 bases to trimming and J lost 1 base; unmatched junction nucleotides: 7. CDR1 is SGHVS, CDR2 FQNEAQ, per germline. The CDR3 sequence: CASSSDRGVGNTEAFF. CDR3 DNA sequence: TGTGCCAGCAGCTCGGACAGGGGAGTGGGGAACACTGAAGCTTTCTTT.

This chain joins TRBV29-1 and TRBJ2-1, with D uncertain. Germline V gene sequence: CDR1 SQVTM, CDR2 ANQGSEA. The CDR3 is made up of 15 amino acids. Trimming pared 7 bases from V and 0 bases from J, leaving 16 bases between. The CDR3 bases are TGCAGCGCCGGCGACTGGTTGAGCTCCTACAATGAGCAGTTCTTC. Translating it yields CSAGDWLSSYNEQFF.

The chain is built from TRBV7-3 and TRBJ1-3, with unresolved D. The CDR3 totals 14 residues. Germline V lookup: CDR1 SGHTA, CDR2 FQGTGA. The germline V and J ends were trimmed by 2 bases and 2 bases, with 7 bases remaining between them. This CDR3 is CASSLLATGNTIYF. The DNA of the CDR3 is TGTGCCAGCAGCTTACTAGCCACTGGAAACACCATATATTTT.

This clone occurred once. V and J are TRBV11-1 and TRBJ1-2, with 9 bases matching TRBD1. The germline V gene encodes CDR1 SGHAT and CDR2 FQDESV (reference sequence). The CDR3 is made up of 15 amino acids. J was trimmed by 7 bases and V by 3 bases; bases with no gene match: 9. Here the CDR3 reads CASSLPGQGLGGYTF. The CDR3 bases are TGTGCCAGCAGCTTGCCGGGACAGGGATTGGGTGGCTACACCTTC.

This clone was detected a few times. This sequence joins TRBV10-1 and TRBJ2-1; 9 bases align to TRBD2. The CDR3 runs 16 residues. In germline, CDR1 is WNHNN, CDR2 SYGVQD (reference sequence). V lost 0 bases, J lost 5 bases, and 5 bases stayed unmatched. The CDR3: CASSESILAGNNEQFF. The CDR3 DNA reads TGCGCCAGCAGTGAGTCAATTCTAGCGGGGAACAATGAGCAGTTCTTC.

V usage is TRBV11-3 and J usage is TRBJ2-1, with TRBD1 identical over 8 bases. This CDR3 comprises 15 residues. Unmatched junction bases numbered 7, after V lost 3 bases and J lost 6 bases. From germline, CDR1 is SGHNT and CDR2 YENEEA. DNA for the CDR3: TGTGCCAGCAGCTTGGGACAGGACCTCCTCAATGAGCAGTTCTTC. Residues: CASSLGQDLLNEQFF.

CDR3 amino acids: CASSPQGGQPQHF. DNA for the CDR3: TGCGCCAGCAGCCCGCAGGGAGGTCAGCCCCAGCATTTT. V usage is TRBV5-1 and J usage is TRBJ1-5; possibly TRBD1 for D (5 bases). The V end was cut by 4 bases, the J end by 6 bases, with 11 bases between. The germline V gene has CDR1 SGHRS and CDR2 YFSETQ. This CDR3 has 13 amino acids.

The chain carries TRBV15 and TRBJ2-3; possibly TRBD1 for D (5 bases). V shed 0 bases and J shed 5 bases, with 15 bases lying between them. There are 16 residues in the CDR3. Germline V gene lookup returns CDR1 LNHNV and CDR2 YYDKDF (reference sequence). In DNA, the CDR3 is TGTGCCACCAGCAGAGAGTTCGGTACAGGAAGAGATACGCAGTATTTT. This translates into CATSREFGTGRDTQYF.

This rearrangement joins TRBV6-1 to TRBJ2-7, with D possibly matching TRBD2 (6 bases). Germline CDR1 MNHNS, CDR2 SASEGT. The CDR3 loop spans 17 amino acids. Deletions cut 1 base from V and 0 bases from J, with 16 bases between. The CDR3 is CASSEDPGLAVSYEQYF. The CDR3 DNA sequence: TGTGCCAGCAGTGAAGATCCGGGACTGGCGGTCTCCTACGAGCAGTACTTC.

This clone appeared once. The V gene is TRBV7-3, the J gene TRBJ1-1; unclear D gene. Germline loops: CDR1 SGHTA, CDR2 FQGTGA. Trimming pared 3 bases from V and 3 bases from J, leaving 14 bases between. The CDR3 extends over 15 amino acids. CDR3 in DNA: TGTGCCAGCAGCTTGACTGCCCGGCCGGACACTGAAGCTTTCTTT. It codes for CASSLTARPDTEAFF.

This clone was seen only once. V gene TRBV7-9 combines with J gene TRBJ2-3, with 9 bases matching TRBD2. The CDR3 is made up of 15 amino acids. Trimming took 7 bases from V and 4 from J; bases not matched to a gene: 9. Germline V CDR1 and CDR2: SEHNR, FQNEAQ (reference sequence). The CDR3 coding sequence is TGTGCCAGCACCGCCGGGAGACTAGCGGCAGATACGCAGTATTTT. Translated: CASTAGRLAADTQYF.

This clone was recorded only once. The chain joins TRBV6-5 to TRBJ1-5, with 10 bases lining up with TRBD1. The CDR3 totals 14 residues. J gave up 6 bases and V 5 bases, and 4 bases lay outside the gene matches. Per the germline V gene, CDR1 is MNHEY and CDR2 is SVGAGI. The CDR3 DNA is TGTGCCAGCAGTAGACAGGGGGCCTTTCAGCCCCAGCATTTT. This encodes CASSRQGAFQPQHF.

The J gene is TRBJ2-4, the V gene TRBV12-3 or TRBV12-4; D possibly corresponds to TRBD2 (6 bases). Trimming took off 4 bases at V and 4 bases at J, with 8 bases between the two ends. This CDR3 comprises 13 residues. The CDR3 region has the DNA TGTGCCAGCAGTTCTAGCGCTAAAAACATTCAGTACTTC. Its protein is CASSSSAKNIQYF.

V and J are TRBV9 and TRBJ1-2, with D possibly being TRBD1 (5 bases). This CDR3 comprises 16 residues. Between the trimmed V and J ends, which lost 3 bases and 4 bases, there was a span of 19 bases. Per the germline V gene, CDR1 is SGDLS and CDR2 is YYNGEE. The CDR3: CASSALGGKGGYGYTF. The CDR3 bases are TGTGCCAGCAGCGCGCTGGGGGGTAAAGGAGGCTATGGCTACACCTTC.

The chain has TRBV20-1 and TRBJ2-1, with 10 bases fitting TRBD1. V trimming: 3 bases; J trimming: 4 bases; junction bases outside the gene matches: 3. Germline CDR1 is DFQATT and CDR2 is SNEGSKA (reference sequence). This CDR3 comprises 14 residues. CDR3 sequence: CSASTGQGYNEQFF. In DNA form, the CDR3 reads TGCAGTGCTAGTACGGGACAGGGGTACAATGAGCAGTTCTTC.

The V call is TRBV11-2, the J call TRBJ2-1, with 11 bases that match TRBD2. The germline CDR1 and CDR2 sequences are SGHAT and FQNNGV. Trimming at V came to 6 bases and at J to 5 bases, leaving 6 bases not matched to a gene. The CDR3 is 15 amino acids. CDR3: CASRPTSGSHNEQFF. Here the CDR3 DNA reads TGTGCCAGCAGACCTACTAGCGGGAGCCACAATGAGCAGTTCTTC.

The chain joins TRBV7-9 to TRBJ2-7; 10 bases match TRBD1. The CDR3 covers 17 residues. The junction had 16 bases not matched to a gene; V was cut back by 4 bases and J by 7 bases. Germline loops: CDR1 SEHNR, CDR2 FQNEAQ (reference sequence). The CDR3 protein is CASSSPTGTGASGEQYF. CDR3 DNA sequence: TGTGCCAGCAGCTCCCCCACCGGGACAGGGGCCTCCGGGGAGCAGTACTTC.